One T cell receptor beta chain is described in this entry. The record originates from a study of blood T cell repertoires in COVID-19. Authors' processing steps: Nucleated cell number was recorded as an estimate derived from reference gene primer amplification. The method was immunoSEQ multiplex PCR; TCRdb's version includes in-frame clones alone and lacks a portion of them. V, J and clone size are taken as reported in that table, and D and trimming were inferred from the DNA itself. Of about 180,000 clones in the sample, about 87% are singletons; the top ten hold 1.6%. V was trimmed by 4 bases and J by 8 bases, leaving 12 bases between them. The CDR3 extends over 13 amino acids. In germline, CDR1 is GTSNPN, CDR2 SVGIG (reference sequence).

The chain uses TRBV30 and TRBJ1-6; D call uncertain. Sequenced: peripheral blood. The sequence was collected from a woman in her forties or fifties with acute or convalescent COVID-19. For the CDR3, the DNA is TGTGCCTGGAACCCCGACTGGGATTCACCCCTCCACTTT. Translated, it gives CAWNPDWDSPLHF.